A selection of T cell receptor beta chains follows, all from one sample in a study of human T cells and chemical hapten exposure. One entry per CDR3 protein, called by TCRdb with MiXCR from the RACE reads. Seen here are tens of thousands of distinct CDR3 sequences, roughly 8.8% observed once, and the top ten hold about 14%. The specimen was whole blood, collected in connection with sensitization to the hapten diphenylcyclopropenone (DPC). The receptors were sampled from a woman aged 40 to 50 with alopecia areata. Some clones in this sample may be carry-over from other donors' samples. The conserved cysteine and the conserved F or W are not part of the CDR3 here. Fields, in order: V gene, CDR3 protein.

>TRBV4-3
ASSQDRPGLADFTDTQY
>TRBV12-3/TRBV12-4
ASSLSGSNTGELF
>TRBV7-3
ASSRQVGLDYT
>TRBV6-1
ASSELMGGKETQY
>TRBV7-3
ASSLRGGATGELF
>TRBV12-3/TRBV12-4
ASRVLAGGPDTQY
>TRBV25-1
ASRGNSPLH
>TRBV4-2
ASSQERQGGYGYT
>TRBV10-3
AIGTGSPLH
>TRBV29-1
SAERAGRDTEAF
>TRBV6-2/TRBV6-3
ASSYGPGIYGYT
>TRBV10-3
AISDTQRGSTDTQY
>TRBV4-2
ASSLHPGQEYYGYT